A selection of T cell receptor beta chains follows, all from one sample in a study of post-analysis software for immune sequencing data. MiXCR, applied by TCRdb to the PCR reads, yields one record per CDR3 protein. The table has hundreds of thousands of distinct CDR3 sequences, approximately 30% seen once. Sequencing was done on a sample of blood. These receptor sequences come from a girl aged 10 to 17 with multiple sclerosis. Both conserved end residues are part of each CDR3.

V	J	CDR3
TRBV6-5	TRBJ2-1	CASSSEGGRANNEQFF
TRBV10-2	TRBJ2-5	CASNRFSGEETQYF
TRBV6-5	TRBJ1-2	CASSRTKGLYGYTF
TRBV2	TRBJ1-1	CASSAGWDTEAFF
TRBV6-2/TRBV6-3	TRBJ2-7	CASSSRERLYEQYF
TRBV6-6	TRBJ2-4	CASSYRGGEGQYF
TRBV20-1	TRBJ2-5	CSATTGVPETQYF
TRBV28	TRBJ2-5	CASSSTPDRAGLVGTETQYF
TRBV20-1	TRBJ2-7	CSARDRGVVSYEQYF
TRBV18	TRBJ1-4	CASRRRGSIGLENEKLFF
TRBV7-9	TRBJ2-5	CASQGYETQYF
TRBV6-1	TRBJ2-3	CASSDQTTDTQYF
TRBV7-2	TRBJ2-3	CASSLGSGPSSTYTQYF
TRBV28	TRBJ2-7	CASSFGQYSLGGQYF
TRBV2	TRBJ2-1	CASRWRGNLNEQFF
TRBV3-1	TRBJ2-3	CASSLVPAGSNTDTQYF
TRBV7-2	TRBJ1-5	CASSPRGGMSNQPQHF
TRBV25-1	TRBJ2-3	CASSAPNPTSGISFFTQYF
TRBV7-2	TRBJ2-1	CASTPVGGEYNEQFF
TRBV2	TRBJ2-5	CASRDRGQQETQYF
TRBV9	-	CTSSVVVGERNEQYF
TRBV12-3/TRBV12-4	TRBJ1-1	CASRAGDLENTEAFF
TRBV20-1	TRBJ2-3	CSARGLPTSGGLSTDTQYF
TRBV4-3	TRBJ1-1	CASGATMNTEAFF
TRBV7-6	TRBJ2-3	CASSLSDRSTDTQYF
TRBV7-9	TRBJ1-2	CASSLGSEPPNYGYTF
TRBV27	TRBJ2-5	CASRLGGGGETQYF
TRBV20-1	TRBJ2-1	CSAIMRTSYNEQFF
TRBV6-5	TRBJ1-1	CASSAGQLNTEAFF
TRBV29-1	TRBJ1-1	CSAKWGVGTEAFF
TRBV5-1	TRBJ2-3	CASSIQGSTDTQYF
TRBV28	TRBJ1-5	CASSEGGYGQPQHF
TRBV5-1	TRBJ1-1	CASSLGGRIMNTEAFF
TRBV7-2	TRBJ1-1	CASSGTGTVNTEAFF
TRBV5-1	TRBJ2-1	CASSLERSYNEQFF
TRBV3-1	TRBJ2-1	CASSLMGVARTSSYNEQFF